This T cell receptor (beta chain) was profiled in a study of T cells after posttransplantation cyclophosphamide. Some clones are missing from TCRdb's copy, which holds only in-frame ones; the method was immunoSEQ multiplex PCR. The repertoire holds more than 15,000 clones, around 94% seen once, with around 0.3% in the top ten. The naive gate required viable CD3+CD4+ or CD3+CD8+ cells with CCR7+CD45RA+CD45RO-CD95-CD27+CD28+ phenotype. Source material: naive CD4+ T cells sorted from blood. The source is a woman aged 45 to 65 in good health and a related stem cell transplant donor.

CDR3 DNA sequence: TGTGCCAGCAGCGACTCCCCGGGGGTAAATAGCAATCAGCCCCAGCATTTT. This codes for CASSDSPGVNSNQPQHF. V gene TRBV21-1 combines with J gene TRBJ1-5. TRBV21-1 is listed as a pseudogene. CDR3 length equals 17 residues.